These 16 T cell receptor beta chains originate from one sample sequenced in a study of regulatory T cells in long-lasting Graves disease. Time point reported: persistent/refractory GD, antithyroid drugs over 5 years with positive TRAb. The TCR library was prepared using RNA isolated from PBMCs. Building the TCR beta libraries relied on iRepertoire HTBI primers, and CDR3 regions underwent Arm-PCR. TCRdb analysed the multiplex PCR reads with MiXCR anew, one entry per CDR3 protein. The sample contains about half a million distinct CDR3 sequences, less than 25% of which appear only once. The material sequenced was peripheral blood mononuclear cells (PBMCs), taken when the disease was refractory, from a patient treated with antithyroid drugs. All receptors derive from a female donor with Graves disease.

The chain uses TRBV30 and TRBJ2-2, with D possibly matching TRBD1 (5 bases). This CDR3 comprises 14 residues. Germline V gene data show CDR1 as GTSNPN and CDR2 as SVGIG (reference sequence). Trimming pared 2 bases from V and 1 base from J, leaving 8 bases between. CDR3 sequence reads: CAWSSTGNTGELFF. The CDR3, as DNA: TGTGCCTGGAGTTCCACAGGGAACACCGGGGAGCTGTTTTTT.

This clonotype occurred many times. J is TRBJ1-1 and V is TRBV6-1; weak D call: TRBD1 (6 bases). The CDR3 runs 12 residues. Germline V gene data show CDR1 as MNHNS and CDR2 as SASEGT. The CDR3 coding sequence is TGTGGCACCAACAGGGTTACCACTGAAGCTTTCTTT. Its translation: CGTNRVTTEAFF.

This clonotype has more than one count but fewer than ten. The V and J genes are TRBV20-1 and TRBJ2-7, with 12 bases fitting TRBD2. The CDR3 loop spans 14 amino acids. The ends lost 5 bases at V and 6 bases at J; junction bases unmatched: 8. CDR1 is DFQATT, CDR2 SNEGSKA, per germline (reference sequence). The CDR3 coding sequence is TGCAGTGCTCCATCTCTAGCGGGAGGGCTCGAGCAGTACTTC. Protein product: CSAPSLAGGLEQYF.

This clonotype was detected ten times or more. As DNA, the CDR3 is TGTGCCAGCAGCTTAGACTCGACAGGGGTGAACACTGAAGCTTTCTTT. Translated, it gives CASSLDSTGVNTEAFF. The chain couples TRBV11-3 to TRBJ1-1, with TRBD1 matching over 8 bases. Germline CDR1 reads SGHNT; CDR2 reads YENEEA. V lost 0 bases, J lost 0 bases, and 3 bases stayed unmatched. This CDR3 contains 16 residues.

The chain carries TRBV19 and TRBJ1-4, with 7 bases fitting TRBD1. CDR1 LNHDA and CDR2 SQIVND come from the germline V gene (reference sequence). The CDR3 contains 13 residues. V shed 6 bases, J shed 6 bases, and the junction held 4 bases outside the gene matches. The chain's CDR3 is CASRKRGHEKLFF. The CDR3 region has the DNA TGTGCCAGTAGAAAAAGGGGGCATGAAAAACTGTTTTTT.

This clonotype was observed many times. This chain links TRBV3-1 with TRBJ1-1; 8 bases line up with TRBD1. The CDR3 is 14 amino acids. V was pared by 4 bases and J by 6 bases, with 7 bases of the junction left unmatched. CDR1 and CDR2 from the germline V gene are LGHDT and YNNKEL (reference sequence). CDR3 coding DNA: TGTGCCAGCAGCCGGAACGACAGGGGAGCTGAAGCTTTCTTT. Its protein is CASSRNDRGAEAFF.

The chain couples TRBV6-2 or TRBV6-3 to TRBJ2-1, with unresolved D. Trimming shortened V by 7 bases and J by 0 bases, and 19 bases separated the two germline ends. This CDR3 has 17 amino acids. CDR1 and CDR2 from the germline V gene are MNHEY and SVGEGT. CDR3 loop: CASTPQARRSSYNEQFF. The CDR3 DNA reads as TGTGCCAGCACCCCCCAGGCTAGGCGAAGCTCCTACAATGAGCAGTTCTTC.

This clonotype has a count of ten or more. CDR3 bases: TGTGCCAGCGGGCGGAACTATTACTATGGCTACACCTTC. This translates into CASGRNYYYGYTF. The rearrangement links TRBV7-9 to TRBJ1-2; D gene unclear. Trimming pared 8 bases from V and 3 bases from J, leaving 13 bases between. CDR1 is SEHNR, CDR2 FQNEAQ, per germline (reference sequence). The CDR3 is 13 residues long.

This clonotype occurred a few times. This chain uses TRBV28 with TRBJ1-3; D gene uncertain. The germline V gene has CDR1 MDHEN and CDR2 SYDVKM. With 8 bases removed from V and 2 bases from J, the gap between germline ends came to 10 bases. This CDR3 has 13 residues. The CDR3, as DNA: TGTGCCAGCGTGACGAGGGCTGGAAACACCATATATTTT. Residues: CASVTRAGNTIYF.

The rearrangement uses TRBV27 and TRBJ2-1; TRBD2 aligns across 8 bases. V lost 0 bases, J lost 8 bases, and 12 bases stayed unmatched. CDR1 is MNHEY and CDR2 is SMNVEV in the germline V gene (reference sequence). The length of the CDR3 is 17 residues. The CDR3 is CASSLSYQRGWRDEQFF. In nucleotides, the CDR3 is TGTGCCAGCAGTTTATCGTATCAGCGGGGGTGGAGGGATGAGCAGTTCTTC.

The chain has TRBV7-9 and TRBJ1-2; the D gene is possibly TRBD1 (6 bases). Trimming pared 6 bases from V and 4 bases from J, leaving 12 bases between. Germline V gene sequence: CDR1 SEHNR, CDR2 FQNEAQ (reference sequence). The CDR3 totals 13 residues. In DNA, the CDR3 is TGTGCCAGCAGAATGCGGGACACCTATGGCTACACCTTC. Translating it yields CASRMRDTYGYTF.

This clonotype has only a few counts. The CDR3 region is CASSWDRGREETQYF. DNA for the CDR3: TGTGCCAGCAGCTGGGACAGGGGGCGTGAGGAGACCCAGTACTTC. The chain employs TRBV5-4 and TRBJ2-5; 12 nucleotides align to TRBD1. Per the germline V gene, CDR1 is SGHNT and CDR2 is YYREEE (reference sequence). This CDR3 region has 15 residues. Unmatched junction bases numbered 5, after V lost 3 bases and J lost 5 bases.

This clonotype has ten or more counts. The CDR3 DNA sequence: TGTGCCATCAGTGAGTCGGGCAGGGCCTTTGGGAGCTACACCTTC. Translating gives CAISESGRAFGSYTF. This rearrangement joins TRBV10-3 to TRBJ1-2; a possible D gene is TRBD1 (5 bases). Germline-derived CDR1 and CDR2 are ENHRY and SYGVKD. Deletions cut 0 bases from V and 9 bases from J, with 17 bases between. This CDR3 contains 15 residues.

This clonotype was counted at least ten times. The CDR3 DNA reads TGTGCCAGCAGACAGGGACAGGGTTGGGAAAATAGCAATCAGCCCCAGCATTTT. Translating gives CASRQGQGWENSNQPQHF. The chain has TRBV12-3 or TRBV12-4 and TRBJ1-5; 9 nucleotides match TRBD1. The V and J ends lost 6 bases and 0 bases, in that order; junction bases with no gene match: 12. The CDR3 runs 18 residues.

This clonotype was detected a few times. The gene calls are TRBV12-3 or TRBV12-4 and TRBJ1-3, with D unclear. V lost 5 bases, J lost 4 bases, and 9 bases lay in between. The CDR3 extends over 13 amino acids. The CDR3 loop is CASSPNTGNTIYF. CDR3 nucleotide sequence: TGTGCCAGCAGTCCTAATACGGGAAACACCATATATTTT.

This clonotype was recorded at least ten times. The V call is TRBV19, the J call TRBJ2-7; no firm D call. The CDR3 is made up of 17 amino acids. V lost 2 bases to trimming and J lost 6 bases, with 23 bases between them. Germline V gene lookup returns CDR1 LNHDA and CDR2 SQIVND (reference sequence). The DNA of the CDR3 is TGTGCCAGTAGTATATACCCCCCCAGTCTCAATCTTGGCGAGCAGTACTTC. This encodes CASSIYPPSLNLGEQYF. The full variable domain, in which reference TRBV19 and TRBJ2-7 provide the parts outside the CDR3, is DGGITQSPKYLFRKEGQNVTLSCEQNLNHDAMYWYRQDPGQGLRLIYYSQIVNDFQKGDIAEGYSVSREKKESFPLTVTSAQKNPTAFYLCASSIYPPSLNLGEQYFGPGTRLTVT.